These T cell receptor beta chains were read from a single sample in a study of T cells in localized non-small cell lung cancer. Profiled with immunoSEQ multiplex PCR; TCRdb holds only in-frame clones, not every one. Of 12,000 or so clones listed, about 88% were seen once; the top ten hold over 6.5%. Sequencing used peripheral blood, obtained before any cancer treatment. The receptors stem from a male donor aged 60 or over with stage III lung adenocarcinoma. The CDR3 runs from the conserved cysteine through the conserved F or W. A D gene is named only where the DNA matches it firmly. Clone size appears in some rows only: once, few, many, or a class for an expanded clone.

TRBD2	TRBV9	-	TRBJ2-1	CASSALAGELDEQFF	TGTGCCAGCAGCGCCTTAGCGGGAGAGCTGGATGAGCAGTTCTTC
-	TRBV29-1	once	TRBJ2-7	CSVKDRDSGQYEQYF	TGCAGCGTTAAAGACCGGGACTCAGGCCAATACGAGCAGTACTTC
TRBD1	TRBV15	-	TRBJ1-1	CATSERTGASLAFF	TGTGCCACCAGCGAGCGGACAGGGGCCTCGTTAGCTTTCTTT
-	TRBV5-6	-	TRBJ1-2	CASSLAVLELGYTF	TGTGCCAGCAGCTTGGCCGTCCTCGAACTGGGCTACACCTTC
TRBD2	TRBV25-1	-	TRBJ2-7	CASSELAGDTYEQYF	TGTGCCAGCAGTGAATTAGCGGGAGACACCTACGAGCAGTACTTC
TRBD1	TRBV27	-	TRBJ2-7	CASSLSGTGSSYEQYF	TGTGCCAGCAGTTTATCCGGGACAGGGAGCTCCTACGAGCAGTACTTC
-	TRBV21-1	-	TRBJ1-1	CASSKESENSYSTEAFF	TGTGCCAGCAGCAAAGAAAGCGAAAACAGCTACTCCACTGAAGCTTTCTTT
TRBD1	TRBV5-6	-	TRBJ1-2	CASSFTGGAYGYTF	TGTGCCAGCAGCTTCACAGGGGGTGCTTATGGCTACACCTTC
-	TRBV5-4	-	TRBJ2-1	CASSLDGGSSYNEQFF	TGTGCCAGCAGCTTGGATGGGGGGAGCTCCTACAATGAGCAGTTCTTC
-	TRBV19	-	TRBJ1-1	CASSITGLNTEAFF	TGTGCCAGTAGTATCACAGGGCTGAACACTGAAGCTTTCTTT
-	TRBV18	-	TRBJ2-6	CASSPVFSGANVLTF	TGTGCCAGCTCACCTGTCTTCTCTGGGGCCAACGTCCTGACTTTC
-	TRBV5-6	-	TRBJ2-3	CASSLDLADTQYF	TGTGCCAGCAGCTTGGATCTAGCAGATACGCAGTATTTT
TRBD1	TRBV11-2	-	TRBJ2-5	CASSPRIRGRETQYF	TGTGCCAGCAGCCCGAGGATCAGGGGGCGAGAGACCCAGTACTTC
-	TRBV16	-	TRBJ2-5	CASSQSRGKETQYF	TGTGCCAGCAGCCAATCAAGGGGGAAGGAGACCCAGTACTTC
-	TRBV4-3	-	TRBJ1-6	CASSQEYTRISPLHF	TGCGCCAGCAGCCAAGAGTACACGCGAATTTCACCCCTCCACTTT
-	TRBV6-6	-	TRBJ1-1	CASSYSRTDDEAFF	TGTGCCAGCAGTTACTCGAGGACTGATGATGAAGCTTTCTTT
-	TRBV19	-	TRBJ1-5	CASSIDQGIRGYQPQHF	TGTGCCAGTAGTATAGATCAGGGCATCCGAGGGTATCAGCCCCAGCATTTT
TRBD1	TRBV7-2	-	TRBJ2-1	CASSMQTGKYNEQFF	TGTGCCAGCAGCATGCAGACAGGGAAGTACAATGAGCAGTTCTTC
-	TRBV7-9	-	TRBJ2-1	CASSPDGYNEQFF	TGTGCCAGCAGCCCGGACGGCTACAATGAGCAGTTCTTC
-	TRBV6-1	-	TRBJ1-1	CASNKETFTAFF	TGTGCCAGCAATAAAGAGACTTTTACGGCTTTCTTT
-	TRBV14	-	TRBJ1-2	CASSQESRTGYTF	TGTGCCAGCAGCCAAGAGAGCAGGACTGGCTACACCTTC
TRBD1	TRBV10-3	-	TRBJ2-4	CAISPTGAKNIQYF	TGTGCCATCAGCCCGACAGGGGCCAAAAACATTCAGTACTTC
-	TRBV2	-	TRBJ2-7	CASTMSYEQYF	TGTGCCAGCACAATGTCCTACGAGCAGTACTTC
TRBD1	TRBV4-3	-	TRBJ1-1	CASSQGVNDRGPTKDTEAFF	TGCGCCAGCAGCCAAGGGGTCAATGACAGGGGCCCAACGAAAGACACTGAAGCTTTCTTT
-	TRBV5-6	-	TRBJ1-1	CASSLAGDTEAFF	TGTGCCAGCAGCTTGGCCGGGGACACTGAAGCTTTCTTT
-	TRBV25-1	-	TRBJ2-4	CASSLEEFLNIQYF	TGTGCCAGCAGTTTGGAGGAGTTCCTAAACATTCAGTACTTC
TRBD1	TRBV14	-	TRBJ2-2	CASSRQGPTNTGELFF	TGTGCCAGCAGCCGACAGGGACCGACGAACACCGGGGAGCTGTTTTTT
-	TRBV21-1	-	TRBJ2-7	CASSKPRRLAGANQMGGEQYF	TGTGCCAGCAGCAAACCTCGCAGACTAGCGGGAGCAAATCAAATGGGGGGCGAGCAGTACTTC
TRBD1	TRBV4-3	-	TRBJ1-2	CASSQDGAGGVYGYTF	TGCGCCAGCAGCCAAGATGGGGCAGGGGGAGTCTATGGCTACACCTTC
-	TRBV6-4	-	TRBJ2-1	CASSDQGRSNEQFF	TGTGCCAGCAGTGACCAGGGACGGTCCAATGAGCAGTTCTTC
-	TRBV18	-	TRBJ1-5	CASSPTVNQPQHF	TGTGCCAGCTCACCAACGGTCAATCAGCCCCAGCATTTT
-	TRBV6-5	-	TRBJ2-7	CASLRDGRSYEQYF	TGTGCCAGCCTCCGGGACGGACGCTCCTACGAGCAGTACTTC
TRBD1	TRBV27	-	TRBJ1-2	CTSSFRQGAASNYGYTF	TGTACCAGCAGTTTTCGACAGGGGGCAGCATCTAACTATGGCTACACCTTC
-	TRBV5-5	-	TRBJ2-1	CAVQTGYYNEQFF	TGTGCCGTGCAGACTGGATACTACAATGAGCAGTTCTTC
TRBD1	TRBV7-9	-	TRBJ2-2	CASSLAGTVSNTGELFF	TGTGCCAGCAGCTTAGCGGGGACAGTTTCGAACACCGGGGAGCTGTTTTTT
-	TRBV18	-	TRBJ1-1	CASASGAEAFF	TGTGCCTCAGCGTCGGGAGCTGAAGCTTTCTTT
-	TRBV21-1	-	TRBJ1-2	CASSKNADFYGYTF	TGTGCCAGCAGCAAAAACGCAGACTTCTATGGCTACACCTTC
-	TRBV4-2	-	TRBJ2-3	CASSQDPTVTDTQYF	TGTGCCAGCAGCCAAGATCCCACGGTCACAGATACGCAGTATTTT
TRBD1	TRBV2	-	TRBJ2-7	CASRYRQGPYEQYF	TGTGCCAGCAGATACCGACAGGGGCCCTACGAGCAGTACTTC
TRBD1	TRBV18	-	TRBJ1-4	CASFGQGTDEKLFF	TGTGCCAGCTTTGGACAGGGGACTGATGAAAAACTGTTTTTT
-	TRBV7-2	-	TRBJ2-3	CASSLAGPRGDTQYF	TGTGCCAGCAGCTTAGCCGGTCCACGGGGGGATACGCAGTATTTT
-	TRBV7-3	once	TRBJ2-1	CASSLSSYNEQFF	TGTGCCAGCAGCTTGAGCTCCTACAATGAGCAGTTCTTC
-	TRBV9	-	TRBJ1-6	CASSRGGLSSYNSPLHF	TGTGCCAGCAGCCGCGGCGGACTGAGCTCCTATAATTCACCCCTCCACTTT
-	TRBV5-1	-	TRBJ2-1	CASSPQSGRGPTNEQFF	TGCGCCAGCAGCCCCCAGTCTGGGCGGGGGCCGACGAATGAGCAGTTCTTC
-	TRBV7-8	few	TRBJ2-3	CASRRLGPGTDTQYF	TGTGCCAGCAGAAGACTAGGGCCTGGCACAGATACGCAGTATTTT
-	TRBV7-9	few	TRBJ2-7	CASSLYHEQYF	TGTGCCAGCAGCTTATACCACGAGCAGTACTTC
-	TRBV5-5	-	TRBJ1-1	CASSLSPPSANTEAFF	TGTGCCAGCAGCTTGTCACCCCCATCGGCCAACACTGAAGCTTTCTTT
TRBD1	TRBV7-2	few	TRBJ1-2	CASSREGALGYTF	TGTGCCAGCAGCCGGGAGGGGGCCCTTGGCTACACCTTC
-	TRBV18	-	TRBJ2-7	CASSPRGGAGWEQYF	TGTGCCAGCTCACCACGGGGGGGCGCGGGCTGGGAGCAGTACTTC
-	TRBV9	-	TRBJ2-4	CASSVAGSPGDIQYF	TGTGCCAGCAGCGTAGCAGGGTCCCCTGGGGACATTCAGTACTTC
TRBD2	TRBV2	-	TRBJ2-3	CASRGPGGSADTQYF	TGTGCCAGCAGGGGACCTGGCGGGAGCGCAGATACGCAGTATTTT
TRBD1	TRBV13	-	TRBJ2-7	CASSLQGDEQYF	TGTGCCAGCAGCTTACAGGGGGACGAGCAGTACTTC
TRBD2	TRBV9	-	TRBJ2-1	CASTPSGSSYNEQFF	TGTGCCAGCACCCCCAGCGGGAGCTCCTACAATGAGCAGTTCTTC
-	TRBV5-5	-	TRBJ1-5	CASSPEGDQPQHF	TGTGCCAGCAGCCCGGAGGGGGATCAGCCCCAGCATTTT
TRBD1	TRBV6-5	-	TRBJ1-1	CASSYRDRAPEAFF	TGTGCCAGCAGTTACCGAGACAGGGCCCCTGAAGCTTTCTTT
TRBD2	TRBV11-1	-	TRBJ2-5	CASSSGGLAGIQETQYF	TGTGCCAGCAGCTCCGGGGGACTAGCGGGGATACAAGAGACCCAGTACTTC